This entry is about one T cell receptor (beta chain). In the original processing: Amplification of reference gene primers provided the estimated nucleated cell counts. Sequencing was performed with immunoSEQ multiplex PCR; in TCRdb, only in-frame clones are kept and a portion is missing. From that table come the V and J calls and clone size; the DNA was used to work out D and trimming. Of some 150,000 clones listed, roughly 90% are singletons. Unmatched junction bases numbered 6, after V lost 5 bases and J lost 3 bases. Germline V CDR1 and CDR2: LNHDA, SQIVND (reference sequence). This CDR3 is built from 15 residues. The sample comes from a study of blood T cell repertoires in COVID-19. About the study: Samples came from the United States, Italy and Spain, spanning acute and convalescent COVID-19. The analysed material was cDNA or gDNA that came from T cells, B-cell-depleted T cells, or PBMCs.

The source is a man in his fifties or sixties with acute or convalescent COVID-19. Sequencing used peripheral blood. V gene TRBV19 combines with J gene TRBJ1-1; TRBD1 matches 10 bases. DNA for the CDR3: TGTGCCAGTAGTTGGACCGGGACAGGGGACACTGAAGCTTTCTTT. Protein product: CASSWTGTGDTEAFF.